This T cell receptor (beta chain) was retrieved from a study of technical replicates of blood from a handful of donors. This CDR3 contains 16 residues. V gave up 2 bases and J gave up 0 bases, with 13 bases separating them. Per germline, CDR1 SEHNR and CDR2 FQNEAQ (reference sequence). Profiled with immunoSEQ multiplex PCR; TCRdb holds only in-frame clones, not every one. The repertoire holds around 79,000 clones, approximately 94% seen once, with about 0.26% in the top ten. The TCR was taken from a human donor in good health. The genes are TRBV7-9 and TRBJ1-1, with a tentative D call TRBD1 (6 bases). Material for sequencing was T cells isolated from PBMCs. The CDR3 DNA reads as TGTGCCAGCAGCTTACTACAGGGTTGGGTGAACACTGAAGCTTTCTTT. Its translation is CASSLLQGWVNTEAFF.